This paragraph reports one T cell receptor beta chain. Its antigen is undetermined. J was trimmed by 5 bases and V by 2 bases; bases with no gene match: 8. This CDR3 region has 15 residues. Germline lookup yields CDR1 SGHRS and CDR2 YFSETQ. These data come from a study of STAT3 mutations in large granular lymphocyte leukemia. Study results and limitations: In T-cell large granular lymphocyte leukemia, about half of patients showed multiple immunodominant subclonotypes. Some patients had dominant TCR clones larger than their STAT3 mutant burden.

Assay: immunoSEQ multiplex PCR; the TCRdb copy retains only in-frame clones and omits some. The sample yields 3,000 to 3,500 clones, roughly 74% seen once. This sequence originates from a man in his fifties or sixties with T-cell large granular lymphocyte leukemia. Some clones in this sample may be carry-over from other donors' samples. V gene TRBV5-1 combines with J gene TRBJ1-2, with 8 bases fitting TRBD1. Input material: peripheral blood mononuclear cells. The CDR3 reads CASSLQTGEGYGYTF. Here the CDR3 DNA reads TGCGCCAGCAGCTTACAGACAGGGGAGGGGTATGGCTACACCTTC.